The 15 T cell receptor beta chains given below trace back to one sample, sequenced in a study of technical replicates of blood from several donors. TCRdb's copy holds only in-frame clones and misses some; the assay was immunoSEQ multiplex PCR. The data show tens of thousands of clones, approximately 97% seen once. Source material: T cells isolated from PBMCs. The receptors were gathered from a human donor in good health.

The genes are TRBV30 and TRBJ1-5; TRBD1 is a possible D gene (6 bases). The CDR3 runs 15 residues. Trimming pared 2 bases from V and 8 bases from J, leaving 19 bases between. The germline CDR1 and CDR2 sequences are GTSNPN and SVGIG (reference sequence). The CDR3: CAWSLIRTVEEPQHF. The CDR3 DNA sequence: TGTGCCTGGAGTCTAATAAGGACAGTAGAGGAGCCCCAGCATTTT.

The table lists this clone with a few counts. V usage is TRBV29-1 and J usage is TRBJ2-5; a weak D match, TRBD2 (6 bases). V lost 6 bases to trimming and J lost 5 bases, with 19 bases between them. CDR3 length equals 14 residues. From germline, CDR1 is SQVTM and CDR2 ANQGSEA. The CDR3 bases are TGCAGCGTCGACCACCCCCTAGCGTGGGAGACCCAGTACTTC. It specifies CSVDHPLAWETQYF.

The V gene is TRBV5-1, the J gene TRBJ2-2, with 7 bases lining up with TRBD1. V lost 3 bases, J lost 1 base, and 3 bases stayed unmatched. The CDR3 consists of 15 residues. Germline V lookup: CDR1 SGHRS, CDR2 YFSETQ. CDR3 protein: CASSSGTVNTGELFF. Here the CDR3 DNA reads TGCGCCAGCAGCTCCGGGACAGTGAACACCGGGGAGCTGTTTTTT. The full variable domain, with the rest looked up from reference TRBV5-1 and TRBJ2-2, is KAGVTQTPRYLIKTRGQQVTLSCSPISGHRSVSWYQQTPGQGLQFLFEYFSETQRNKGNFPGRFSGRQFSNSRSEMNVSTLELGDSALYLCASSSGTVNTGELFFGEGSRLTVL.

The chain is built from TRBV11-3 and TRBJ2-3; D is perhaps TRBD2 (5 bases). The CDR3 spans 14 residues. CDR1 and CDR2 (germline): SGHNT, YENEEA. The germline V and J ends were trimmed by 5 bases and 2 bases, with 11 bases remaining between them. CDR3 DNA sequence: TGTGCCAGCAGCCAAGCGGCGCACACAGATACGCAGTATTTT. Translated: CASSQAAHTDTQYF. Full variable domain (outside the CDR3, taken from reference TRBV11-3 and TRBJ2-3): EAGVVQSPRYKIIEKKQPVAFWCNPISGHNTLYWYLQNLGQGPELLIRYENEEAVDDSQLPKDRFSAERLKGVDSTLKIQPAELGDSAVYLCASSQAAHTDTQYFGPGTRLTVL.

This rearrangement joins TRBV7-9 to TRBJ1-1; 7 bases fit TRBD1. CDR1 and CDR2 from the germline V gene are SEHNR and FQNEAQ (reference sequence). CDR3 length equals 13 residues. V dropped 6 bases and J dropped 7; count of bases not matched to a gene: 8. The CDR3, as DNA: TGTGCCAGCAGTCCACAGGGGATGGTTGAAGCTTTCTTT. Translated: CASSPQGMVEAFF.

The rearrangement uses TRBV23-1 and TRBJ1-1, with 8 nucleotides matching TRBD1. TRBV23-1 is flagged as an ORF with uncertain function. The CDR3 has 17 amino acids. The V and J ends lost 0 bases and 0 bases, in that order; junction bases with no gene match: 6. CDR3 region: CASSQSGTGTMNTEAFF. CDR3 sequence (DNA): TGCGCCAGCAGTCAATCCGGGACAGGAACAATGAACACTGAAGCTTTCTTT.

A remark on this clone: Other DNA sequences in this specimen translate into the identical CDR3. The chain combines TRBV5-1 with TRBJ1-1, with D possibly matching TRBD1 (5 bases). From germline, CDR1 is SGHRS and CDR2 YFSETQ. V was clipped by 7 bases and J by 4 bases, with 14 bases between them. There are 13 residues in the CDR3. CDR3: CASSLRGGTEAFF. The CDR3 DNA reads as TGCGCCAGCTCACTACGGGGGGGCACTGAAGCTTTCTTT.

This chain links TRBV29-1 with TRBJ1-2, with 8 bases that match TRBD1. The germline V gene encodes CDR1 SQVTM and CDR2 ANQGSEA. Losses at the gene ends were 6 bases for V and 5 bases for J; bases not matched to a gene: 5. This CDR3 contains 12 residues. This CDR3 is CSVGTGAYGYTF. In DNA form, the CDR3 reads TGCAGCGTCGGGACAGGAGCGTATGGCTACACCTTC.

The CDR3: CASSPPFGGASTDTQYF. The CDR3 nucleotides are TGTGCCAGCTCACCCCCCTTTGGCGGGGCTAGCACAGATACGCAGTATTTT. J is TRBJ2-3 and V is TRBV18, with a possible D match to TRBD2 (6 bases). From germline, CDR1 is KGHSH and CDR2 LQKENI. Trimming shortened V by 3 bases and J by 0 bases, and 16 bases separated the two germline ends. CDR3 length equals 17 residues.

CDR3 residues: CASSAPGQGDGELFF. The CDR3 DNA reads TGTGCCAGCAGCGCCCCGGGACAGGGGGATGGGGAGCTGTTTTTT. The rearrangement links TRBV9 to TRBJ2-2; 11 nucleotides align to TRBD1. This CDR3 has 15 residues. Germline V gene sequence: CDR1 SGDLS, CDR2 YYNGEE. The J segment lost 8 bases and the V segment lost 3 bases, leaving 6 bases of the junction unmatched.

The CDR3 is CASSLAAGAYQETQYF. The CDR3 DNA follows: TGTGCCAGCAGCTTAGCAGCGGGAGCGTACCAAGAGACCCAGTACTTC. The V and J genes are TRBV7-2 and TRBJ2-5; 8 bases match TRBD2. Losses at the gene ends were 0 bases for V and 0 bases for J; bases not matched to a gene: 3. The CDR3 sequence is 16 residues long. Germline V CDR1 and CDR2: SGHTA, FQGNSA.

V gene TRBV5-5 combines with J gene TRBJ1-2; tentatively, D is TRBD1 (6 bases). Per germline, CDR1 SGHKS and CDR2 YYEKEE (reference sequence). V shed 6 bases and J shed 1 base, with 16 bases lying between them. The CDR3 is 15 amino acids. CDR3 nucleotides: TGTGCCAGCAACCCGGGACAAGGGATTAACTATGGCTACACCTTC. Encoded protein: CASNPGQGINYGYTF.

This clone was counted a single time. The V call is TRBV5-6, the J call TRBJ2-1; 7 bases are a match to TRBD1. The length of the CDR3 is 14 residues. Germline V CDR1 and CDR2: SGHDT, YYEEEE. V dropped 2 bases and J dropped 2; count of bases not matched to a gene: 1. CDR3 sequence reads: CASSFGTAYNEQFF. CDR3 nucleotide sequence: TGTGCCAGCAGCTTCGGGACAGCCTACAATGAGCAGTTCTTC.

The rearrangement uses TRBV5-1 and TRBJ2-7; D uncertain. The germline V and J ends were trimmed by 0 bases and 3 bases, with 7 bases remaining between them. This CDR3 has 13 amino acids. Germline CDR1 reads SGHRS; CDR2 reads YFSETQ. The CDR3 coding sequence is TGCGCCAGCAGCTTGGGGCAGGTCTACGAGCAGTACTTC. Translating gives CASSLGQVYEQYF.

The CDR3 nucleotides read TGTGCCAGTACCACGGACAGGGTACCTCTTGGGGCTTTCTTT. Amino acid sequence: CASTTDRVPLGAFF. The genes are TRBV19 and TRBJ1-1; TRBD1 aligns across 8 bases. From germline, CDR1 is LNHDA and CDR2 SQIVND (reference sequence). The CDR3 has 14 amino acids. V trimming: 7 bases; J trimming: 11 bases; junction bases outside the gene matches: 15.